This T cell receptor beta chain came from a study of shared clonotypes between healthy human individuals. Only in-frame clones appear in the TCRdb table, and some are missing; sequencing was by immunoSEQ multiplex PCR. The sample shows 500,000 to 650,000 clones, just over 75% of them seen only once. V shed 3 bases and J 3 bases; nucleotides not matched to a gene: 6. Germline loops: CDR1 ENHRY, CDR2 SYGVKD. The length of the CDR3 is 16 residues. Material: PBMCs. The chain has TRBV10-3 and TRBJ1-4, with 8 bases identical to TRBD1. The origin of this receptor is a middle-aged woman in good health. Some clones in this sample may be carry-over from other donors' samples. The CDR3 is CAISDTTGAPNEKLFF. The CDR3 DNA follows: TGTGCCATCAGTGATACGACAGGGGCCCCTAATGAAAAACTGTTTTTT.